These 3 T cell receptor beta chains share one sample of origin, sequenced in a study of B cell selection in AIRE deficiency. Sorting defined conventional CD4 T cells as CD4+CD127+. The assay was immunoSEQ multiplex PCR, and TCRdb's table has in-frame clones only and misses some. The sample contains about 25,000 clones, roughly 95% of which appear only once. Material: CD4+CD127+ conventional T cells sorted from PBMCs. All receptors come from a human donor in good health.

The chain combines TRBV29-1 with TRBJ2-3, with unresolved D. The ends were cut back, 6 bases at V and 1 base at J, with 8 bases in the middle. CDR1 and CDR2 (germline): SQVTM, ANQGSEA. The CDR3 loop spans 12 amino acids. The CDR3 DNA sequence: TGCAGCGTAAGGGTCGGCACAGATACGCAGTATTTT. It translates to CSVRVGTDTQYF.

The genes are TRBV19 and TRBJ2-3; D unresolved. Germline CDR1 reads LNHDA; CDR2 reads SQIVND (reference sequence). The CDR3 length is 15 residues. V lost 2 bases and J lost 2, with 11 bases in between. As DNA, the CDR3 is TGTGCCAGTAGTATAACCTGGAGCAACACAGATACGCAGTATTTT. Translating it yields CASSITWSNTDTQYF.

This clone was observed a single time. This rearrangement joins TRBV29-1 to TRBJ2-5; tentatively, D is TRBD1 (6 bases). The V end was cut by 7 bases, the J end by 1 base, with 19 bases between. Looked up from germline, CDR1 is SQVTM and CDR2 is ANQGSEA. This CDR3 has 15 amino acids. CDR3 DNA: TGCAGCGCCCTGGGACCACAGGGCCCCCAAGAGACCCAGTACTTC. It specifies CSALGPQGPQETQYF.